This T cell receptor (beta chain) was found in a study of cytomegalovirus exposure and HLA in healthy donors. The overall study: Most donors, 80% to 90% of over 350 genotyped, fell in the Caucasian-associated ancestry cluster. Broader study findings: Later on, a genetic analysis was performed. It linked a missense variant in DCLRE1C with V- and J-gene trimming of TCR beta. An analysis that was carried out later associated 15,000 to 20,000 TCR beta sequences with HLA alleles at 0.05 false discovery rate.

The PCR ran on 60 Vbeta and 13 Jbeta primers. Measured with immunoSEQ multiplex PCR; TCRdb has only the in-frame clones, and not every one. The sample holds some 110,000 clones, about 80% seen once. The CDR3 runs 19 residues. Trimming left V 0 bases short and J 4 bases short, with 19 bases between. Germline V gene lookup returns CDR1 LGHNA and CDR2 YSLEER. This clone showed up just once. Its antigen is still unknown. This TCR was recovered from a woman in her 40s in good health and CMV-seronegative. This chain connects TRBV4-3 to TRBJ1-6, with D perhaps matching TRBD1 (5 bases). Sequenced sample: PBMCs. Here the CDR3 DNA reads TGCGCCAGCAGCCAAGATTTGTCCCTAATGACAGCTTATAATTCACCCCTCCACTTT. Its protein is CASSQDLSLMTAYNSPLHF.